This T cell receptor (beta chain) comes out of a study of T cells in Graves' hyperthyroidism and ophthalmopathy. V was pared by 2 bases and J by 4 bases, with 3 bases of the junction left unmatched. CDR3 length: 15 amino acids. Clinical symptoms, serum thyroxine and TRAb, thyroid ultrasound and orbital computed tomography together formed the diagnostic basis. Isolation of PBMCs was performed on approximately 10 ml fresh peripheral blood. General observations from the study: The majority of expanded thyroid clonotypes above 0.001 also appeared in blood.

With respect to this clonotype: Antigen: not known.

From RNA transcripts, TCR beta CDR3 regions were amplified. HTBI primers were the set used in a first-round RT-PCR of the TCR CDR3. TCRdb independently ran MiXCR on the multiplex PCR reads; one entry per CDR3 protein. Among a few hundred thousand distinct CDR3 sequences listed, approximately 25% were seen once. The receptor was derived from a man over 45 with Graves' hyperthyroidism. The chain couples TRBV12-3 or TRBV12-4 to TRBJ2-1; 9 bases map to TRBD1. Specimen: blood. CDR3 region: CASSLWDRDYNEQFF. DNA for the CDR3: TGTGCCAGCAGTTTATGGGACAGGGATTACAATGAGCAGTTCTTC.